This T cell receptor beta chain is from a study of CD8 T cells in ankylosing spondylitis. Study-wide points: What appeared characteristic of ankylosing spondylitis blood was a TCR beta motif of under 10 highly homologous variants. Disease-linked clones bore a CD8+ phenotype, appearing relatively rarely in peripheral blood.

A note on this clonotype: The antigen is undetermined.

It was by quantitative 5'-RACE with molecular barcodes that TCR beta libraries were made. MiXCR, run by TCRdb on the 5' RACE reads, gives a single entry per CDR3 protein. The table has about 540,000 distinct CDR3 sequences, roughly 12% seen once. This clonotype originated in a male donor with ankylosing spondylitis. The sample taken for sequencing was blood, either unsorted or a sorted T cell fraction (not recorded which).

This chain's CDR3 is CASTPGGPNEAFF. The CDR3 nucleotides read TGTGCCAGCACCCCGGGGGGGCCCAATGAAGCTTTCTTT. This chain joins TRBV12-3 or TRBV12-4 and TRBJ1-1, with a possible D match to TRBD1 (6 bases). The CDR3 spans 13 residues. Between the trimmed V and J ends, which lost 7 bases and 7 bases, there was a span of 16 bases.